This entry lists 9 T cell receptor beta chains sequenced from one sample in a study of beta chain features in type 1 diabetes. Study-wide points: There was a moderate but significant shortening of TCRB CDR3s in all four CD4+ subsets of Type 1 diabetes patients.

Sequencing targeted expressed TCRB transcripts, as all isolated RNA had been reverse transcribed. Generated by immunoSEQ multiplex PCR, the TCRdb table keeps only in-frame clones and is missing some. Of around 26,000 clones listed, under 70% were seen once; the top ten hold about 1%. Their antigens are not known. The sequenced sample was stem cell memory CD4+ T cells from blood. All receptors come from a woman in her forties with type 1 diabetes.

This chain connects TRBV30 to TRBJ2-4, with TRBD2 matching over 7 bases. The CDR3 is made up of 18 amino acids. Germline values: CDR1 GTSNPN, CDR2 SVGIG (reference sequence). The junction had 11 bases not matched to a gene; V was cut back by 0 bases and J by 0 bases. The CDR3 DNA sequence: TGTGCCTGGAGTGTACGGCGAGGTAGCGGGCCAGCCAAAAACATTCAGTACTTC. Translation gives CAWSVRRGSGPAKNIQYF. Based on the CDR3 plus reference TRBV30 and TRBJ2-4, the full variable domain is SQTIHQWPATLVQPVGSPLSLECTVEGTSNPNLYWYRQAAGRGLQLLFYSVGIGQISSEVPQNLSASRPQDRQFILSSKKLLLSDSGFYLCAWSVRRGSGPAKNIQYFGAGTRLSVL.

The chain combines TRBV5-4 with TRBJ1-1; D gene ambiguous. Germline-derived CDR1 and CDR2 are SGHNT and YYREEE (reference sequence). The CDR3 loop spans 12 amino acids. Trimming took off 4 bases at V and 7 bases at J, with 11 bases between the two ends. The CDR3 spells CASSRAGFEAFF. The CDR3 DNA sequence: TGTGCCAGCAGCCGTGCCGGTTTTGAAGCTTTCTTT.

The chain recombines TRBV28 with TRBJ2-7; 10 nucleotides line up with TRBD2. The CDR3 has 16 amino acids. Trimming cost V 6 bases and J 3 bases; bases outside gene matches: 11. Looked up from germline, CDR1 is MDHEN and CDR2 is SYDVKM. As DNA, the CDR3 is TGTGCCAGCAGATCCCCACTAGCGGGAAAAGTCTACGAGCAGTACTTC. Translation gives CASRSPLAGKVYEQYF.

The chain employs TRBV11-1 and TRBJ1-1; a possible D gene is TRBD1 (5 bases). Germline values: CDR1 SGHAT, CDR2 FQDESV (reference sequence). The ends were cut back, 5 bases at V and 2 bases at J, with 9 bases in the middle. The length of the CDR3 is 13 residues. In nucleotides, the CDR3 is TGTGCCAGCAGCCGGACACCCAACACTGAAGCTTTCTTT. Translated, it gives CASSRTPNTEAFF.

Only a few counts were recorded for this clone. The chain is built from TRBV7-9 and TRBJ1-1; unclear D gene. Germline CDR1 is SEHNR and CDR2 is FQNEAQ (reference sequence). CDR3 size: 13 residues. Trimming took 2 bases from V and 5 from J, leaving 9 bases between them. In nucleotides, the CDR3 is TGTGCCAGCAGCTTACGAGGGATAACTGAAGCTTTCTTT. It translates to CASSLRGITEAFF. The variable domain in full, completed from reference TRBV7-9 and TRBJ1-1, reads DTGVSQNPRHKITKRGQNVTFRCDPISEHNRLYWYRQTLGQGPEFLTYFQNEAQLEKSRLLSDRFSAERPKGSFSTLEIQRTEQGDSAMYLCASSLRGITEAFFGQGTRLTVV.

This rearrangement joins TRBV7-9 to TRBJ2-1, with no clear D. Between the trimmed V and J ends, which lost 5 bases and 0 bases, there was a span of 14 bases. The CDR3 runs to 16 residues. Germline V lookup: CDR1 SEHNR, CDR2 FQNEAQ (reference sequence). CDR3: CASSPGSLSSYNEQFF. CDR3 nucleotide sequence: TGTGCCAGCAGCCCCGGGTCTCTAAGCTCCTACAATGAGCAGTTCTTC.

This clone has just a few counts. The V call is TRBV18, the J call TRBJ1-2, with 11 bases lining up with TRBD1. This CDR3 region has 13 residues. Germline V gene lookup returns CDR1 KGHSH and CDR2 LQKENI. Germline trimming cut 9 bases from V and 7 bases from J; bases unmatched to any gene: 7. CDR3 loop: CASRTGGGGGYTF. DNA of the CDR3: TGTGCCAGTCGGACAGGGGGCGGCGGTGGCTACACCTTC.

Comments on this clone: A read error may produce the germline difference seen at one junction end. This chain links TRBV28 with TRBJ1-5; D is unresolved. The CDR3 loop spans 15 amino acids. The V gene's germline CDR1 is MDHEN and CDR2 SYDVKM. The CDR3 nucleotides are TGTGCCAGCACTTTACAAGGCAGGCCCGATCAGCCCCAGCATTTT. Translated, it gives CASTLQGRPDQPQHF.

This chain joins TRBV14 and TRBJ1-3; maybe TRBD1 (5 bases). Germline-derived CDR1 and CDR2 are SGHDN and FVKESK. With 0 bases removed from V and 4 bases from J, the gap between germline ends came to 13 bases. This CDR3 has 16 amino acids. This chain's CDR3 is CASSQDRTGWGNTIYF. The CDR3 DNA is TGTGCCAGCAGCCAAGACCGTACAGGCTGGGGAAACACCATATATTTT. Full variable domain (outside the CDR3, taken from reference TRBV14 and TRBJ1-3): EAGVTQFPSHSVIEKGQTVTLRCDPISGHDNLYWYRRVMGKEIKFLLHFVKESKQDESGMPNNRFLAERTGGTYSTLKVQPAELEDSGVYFCASSQDRTGWGNTIYFGEGSWLTVV.